This paragraph covers one T cell receptor beta chain sequence. Its antigen is as yet unknown. Measured with immunoSEQ multiplex PCR; TCRdb has only the in-frame clones, and not every one. The profile shows approximately 90,000 clones, about 91% of them singletons. These data come from a study of T cell responses to AZD1222 COVID-19 vaccine. Study results and caveats: There were mostly white British donors and more females than males, and clonal diversity was possibly underestimated.

The CDR3 covers 13 residues. V lost 0 bases and J 4 bases, leaving 4 bases between the germline ends. CDR1 and CDR2 (germline): LGHDT, YNNKEL (reference sequence). Pooled samples include second doses given at about 4 or 12 weeks. The chain combines TRBV3-1 (or the pseudogene TRBV3-2) with TRBJ1-3; D gene ambiguous. The sequenced sample was peripheral blood, obtained 28 days after the second AZD1222 dose. The origin of this receptor is an adult who received the AZD1222 COVID-19 vaccine. CDR3 protein: CASSQEAGNTIYF. As DNA, the CDR3 is TGTGCCAGCAGCCAAGAGGCAGGAAACACCATATATTTT.